This T cell receptor (beta chain) was profiled in a study of blood T cell repertoires in COVID-19. Study at large: Material from acute and convalescent COVID-19 was sourced from the United States, Italy and Spain. PBMCs, B-cell-depleted T cells, or T cells provided the cDNA or gDNA that made up the material.

In the study's own analysis: Reference gene primer amplification in the assay estimated nucleated cell counts. Some clones are missing from TCRdb's copy, which holds only in-frame ones; the method was immunoSEQ multiplex PCR. Clone size and V and J calls were adopted from that table, with D and trimming inferred from the DNA. Altogether about 200,000 clones are present, around 84% being singletons, with the ten largest covering approximately 5%. V dropped 4 bases and J dropped 2 bases, with 9 bases sitting between them. The CDR3 loop spans 15 amino acids. Per germline, CDR1 MGHDK and CDR2 SYGVNS. This chain links TRBV25-1 with TRBJ1-6; possible D gene TRBD1, 5 bases. This receptor was identified in an elderly woman with acute or convalescent COVID-19. Sequenced input: peripheral blood. The CDR3 loop reads CASSAGLAYNSPLHF. The CDR3 region has the DNA TGTGCCAGCAGTGCGGGACTGGCCTATAATTCACCCCTCCACTTT.